The present entry profiles one TCR beta chain with its context. These data originate in a study of Ad26.COV2.S vaccination and SARS-CoV-2 variants. Libraries were prepared by immunoSEQ multiplex PCR; TCRdb keeps only in-frame clonotypes and omits some of them. The data show 350,000 to 450,000 clones, 80% to 90% seen once. The germline gives CDR1 SGHAT, CDR2 FQNNGV. V shed 1 base and J shed 4 bases, with 13 bases lying between them. The CDR3 length is 15 residues. Specified treatment: some 20 received Ad26.COV2.S at low or high dose, single or two shots; 5 received placebo; per-sample allocation not given. Day 63 following the first vaccine or placebo injection was when the samples were taken.

The rearrangement links TRBV11-2 to TRBJ1-2, with D maybe TRBD1 (6 bases). This clonotype was obtained from a person aged 18-60 years who received the Ad26.COV2.S COVID-19 vaccine or a placebo. The sample here was peripheral blood, taken in a trial of Ad26.COV2.S vaccine versus placebo. This CDR3 is CASSLGPTGSYGYTF. In DNA form, the CDR3 reads TGTGCCAGCAGCTTAGGCCCTACAGGGAGCTATGGCTACACCTTC.